This T cell receptor (beta chain) was retrieved from a study of T cells in Graves' hyperthyroidism and ophthalmopathy. Amplification of TCR beta CDR3 regions was performed using RNA transcripts as template. The HTBI primer set was used in a first-round RT-PCR of the TCR CDR3. One entry per CDR3 protein, called by TCRdb with MiXCR from the multiplex PCR reads. The sample has around 380,000 distinct CDR3 sequences; about 14% are singletons. This clonotype has at least ten counts. The V gene lost 2 bases and the J gene lost 4 bases, with 8 bases spanning the gap. Germline V gene sequence: CDR1 SGHVS, CDR2 FQNEAQ. The CDR3 is 13 residues long.

Specimen: blood. The J gene is TRBJ1-1, the V gene TRBV7-8; D gene uncertain. The receptor comes from a young man with Graves' hyperthyroidism that later progressed to Graves' ophthalmopathy. CDR3 residues: CASSLLGSTEAFF. The CDR3 DNA follows: TGTGCCAGCAGCTTATTGGGGAGCACTGAAGCTTTCTTT.